This T cell receptor beta chain was retrieved from a study of blood T cell repertoires in COVID-19. This CDR3 has 17 amino acids. The V end was cut by 2 bases, the J end by 4 bases, with 17 bases between. CDR1 is LGHNA and CDR2 is YNFKEQ in the germline V gene. Produced via immunoSEQ multiplex PCR; TCRdb's table is partial and in-frame only. The table shows some 290,000 clones, with approximately 89% occurring only once. The table lists this clone with a count of one. This clonotype was obtained from a woman between 25 and 40 years old who had recovered from COVID-19. The J gene is TRBJ2-2, the V gene TRBV4-2; D is uncertain. The source material was PBMCs or T cells enriched from blood (not recorded which). CDR3 residues: CASSQISAEDGTGELFF. Written as DNA, the CDR3 is TGTGCCAGCAGCCAAATTTCAGCCGAGGATGGCACCGGGGAGCTGTTTTTT.